This T cell receptor beta chain came from a study of CD8 T cells in ankylosing spondylitis. Notes on the study in general: Reportedly, significant enrichment of disease-linked clones occurred in matched ankylosing spondylitis synovial fluid. Ankylosing spondylitis blood seemed to carry a telltale TCR beta motif made of eight highly homologous variants.

Libraries for TCR beta were made by quantitative 5'-RACE with molecular barcodes. TCRdb re-analysed the 5' RACE reads in MiXCR, keeping a single row per CDR3 protein. This sample yields about 220,000 distinct CDR3 sequences, of which approximately 10% are seen a single time; 20% to 25% belongs to the top ten. At least ten counts were recorded for this clonotype. The target antigen is unknown. Trimming removed 3 bases at V and 6 bases at J, with 18 bases between. The CDR3 covers 15 residues. Germline V gives CDR1 DFQATT, CDR2 SNEGSKA (reference sequence). The TCR was taken from a male donor with ankylosing spondylitis or in good health (not recorded which). The chain couples TRBV20-1 to TRBJ2-1, with a possible D match to TRBD2 (7 bases). The sequenced material came from blood, either unsorted or a sorted T cell fraction (not recorded which). CDR3 sequence (DNA): TGCAGTGCTAGGCCTTCGGGGGGCTTCGGCAATGAGCAGTTCTTC. This codes for CSARPSGGFGNEQFF.